This is a list of T cell receptor beta chains from one sample in a study of T cells in Graves' hyperthyroidism and ophthalmopathy. From the multiplex PCR reads, TCRdb called clonotypes with MiXCR, one entry per CDR3 protein. Of hundreds of thousands of distinct CDR3 sequences in the sample, approximately 16% are singletons; the top ten hold about 17%. Material for sequencing was blood. These receptors were taken from a woman between 18 and 29 years old with Graves' hyperthyroidism. Both conserved end residues are part of each CDR3. A D gene is named only where the DNA matches it firmly. Clone size is shown for a subset of rows, as once, few, many or a class of expanded clone.

clone_size: few
v_call: TRBV14
j_call: TRBJ2-7
d_call: NA
cdr3_aa: CASSQALPPYEQYF
cdr3_nt: TGTGCCAGCAGCCAAGCACTCCCACCCTACGAGCAGTACTTC

clone_size: NA
v_call: TRBV19
j_call: TRBJ2-3
d_call: TRBD1
cdr3_aa: CASSIGTGGRDTQYF
cdr3_nt: TGTGCCAGTAGTATAGGGACAGGTGGCCGAGATACGCAGTATTTT

clone_size: few
v_call: TRBV28
j_call: TRBJ1-4
d_call: NA
cdr3_aa: CASSLEGGFEKLFF
cdr3_nt: TGTGCCAGCAGTTTGGAAGGGGGATTTGAAAAACTGTTTTTT

clone_size: NA
v_call: TRBV15
j_call: TRBJ1-5
d_call: NA
cdr3_aa: CATSRDTGLTQPQHF
cdr3_nt: TGTGCCACCAGCAGAGATACGGGGTTAACACAGCCCCAGCATTTT

clone_size: many
v_call: TRBV30
j_call: TRBJ2-1
d_call: NA
cdr3_aa: CAWSVGIGTNEQFF
cdr3_nt: TGTGCCTGGAGTGTAGGAATTGGCACTAATGAGCAGTTCTTC

clone_size: NA
v_call: TRBV19
j_call: TRBJ1-5
d_call: TRBD1
cdr3_aa: CASSPTGTDYQPQHF
cdr3_nt: TGTGCCAGTAGTCCCACCGGGACAGATTATCAGCCCCAGCATTTT

clone_size: NA
v_call: TRBV7-2
j_call: TRBJ1-1
d_call: NA
cdr3_aa: CANSHAGVPNTEAYF
cdr3_nt: TGTGCCAACAGCCACGCGGGTGTTCCGAACACTGAAGCTTACTTT

clone_size: NA
v_call: TRBV6-2/TRBV6-3
j_call: TRBJ2-5
d_call: NA
cdr3_aa: CASSFGISGTQYF
cdr3_nt: TGTGCCAGCAGTTTCGGCATTTCGGGGACCCAGTACTTC

clone_size: many
v_call: TRBV19
j_call: TRBJ1-1
d_call: NA
cdr3_aa: CASSADGENTEAFF
cdr3_nt: TGTGCCAGTAGTGCGGACGGGGAGAACACTGAAGCTTTCTTT

clone_size: many
v_call: TRBV6-1
j_call: TRBJ1-1
d_call: NA
cdr3_aa: CASSAEAGGGTEAFF
cdr3_nt: TGTGCCAGCAGTGCCGAGGCGGGTGGCGGCACTGAAGCTTTCTTT

clone_size: few
v_call: TRBV5-1
j_call: TRBJ1-1
d_call: NA
cdr3_aa: CASRPTGSTEAFF
cdr3_nt: TGCGCCAGCAGACCTACAGGGTCCACTGAAGCTTTCTTT

clone_size: many
v_call: TRBV28
j_call: TRBJ2-7
d_call: TRBD2
cdr3_aa: CASSPRGSGRGYEQYF
cdr3_nt: TGTGCCAGCAGTCCCCGGGGGAGCGGGAGAGGGTACGAGCAGTACTTC

clone_size: NA
v_call: TRBV12-3/TRBV12-4
j_call: TRBJ1-3
d_call: TRBD1
cdr3_aa: CASTPQGALSGNTIYF
cdr3_nt: TGTGCCAGCACCCCACAGGGGGCCCTCTCTGGAAACACCATATATTTT

clone_size: many
v_call: TRBV24-1
j_call: TRBJ1-5
d_call: TRBD1
cdr3_aa: CATSDRNAGGGQPQHF
cdr3_nt: TGTGCCACCAGTGACCGAAACGCAGGGGGTGGTCAGCCCCAGCATTTT

clone_size: NA
v_call: TRBV4-2
j_call: TRBJ2-7
d_call: TRBD2
cdr3_aa: CASSSEISGRFYEQYF
cdr3_nt: TGTGCCAGCAGCTCAGAGATTAGCGGGAGGTTCTACGAGCAGTACTTC

clone_size: many
v_call: TRBV20-1
j_call: TRBJ2-7
d_call: TRBD1
cdr3_aa: CSASRDRYSYEQYF
cdr3_nt: TGCAGTGCTAGTAGGGACAGGTACTCCTACGAGCAGTACTTC

clone_size: few
v_call: TRBV13
j_call: TRBJ2-3
d_call: NA
cdr3_aa: CASSSRRTTDTQYF
cdr3_nt: TGTGCCAGCAGCTCCCGACGAACTACAGATACGCAGTATTTT

clone_size: NA
v_call: TRBV6-2/TRBV6-3
j_call: TRBJ2-2
d_call: NA
cdr3_aa: CASTAGLNTGELFF
cdr3_nt: TGTGCCAGCACGGCAGGGCTAAACACCGGGGAGCTGTTTTTT

clone_size: many
v_call: TRBV7-2
j_call: TRBJ2-1
d_call: TRBD2
cdr3_aa: CASSPASGGAYEQFF
cdr3_nt: TGTGCCAGCAGCCCCGCTAGCGGGGGGGCGTATGAGCAGTTCTTC

clone_size: many
v_call: TRBV7-8
j_call: TRBJ2-7
d_call: TRBD2
cdr3_aa: CASSPLAGTPYEQYF
cdr3_nt: TGTGCCAGCAGCCCCCTAGCGGGGACCCCCTACGAGCAGTACTTC

clone_size: NA
v_call: TRBV11-3
j_call: TRBJ2-2
d_call: NA
cdr3_aa: CASSYPGKYTGELFF
cdr3_nt: TGTGCCAGCAGCTATCCCGGGAAATACACCGGGGAGCTGTTTTTT

clone_size: NA
v_call: TRBV7-9
j_call: TRBJ2-5
d_call: TRBD2
cdr3_aa: CASSPRLAGGGQETQYF
cdr3_nt: TGTGCCAGCAGCCCCAGACTAGCGGGAGGTGGCCAAGAGACCCAGTACTTC

clone_size: many
v_call: TRBV2
j_call: TRBJ1-2
d_call: NA
cdr3_aa: CASSVWGHGYTF
cdr3_nt: TGTGCCAGCAGCGTTTGGGGCCATGGCTACACCTTC

clone_size: many
v_call: TRBV7-8
j_call: TRBJ1-3
d_call: NA
cdr3_aa: CASRPDLQYGNTIYF
cdr3_nt: TGTGCCAGCAGACCAGACCTGCAGTATGGAAACACCATATATTTT

clone_size: few
v_call: TRBV3-1
j_call: TRBJ1-2
d_call: NA
cdr3_aa: CASSQWQGSGYTF
cdr3_nt: TGTGCCAGCAGCCAATGGCAGGGTTCTGGCTACACCTTC